The present T cell receptor beta chain was sequenced within a study of cytomegalovirus exposure and HLA in healthy donors. Findings and caveats of the study: It was reported that the classifier diagnosed cytomegalovirus status with high specificity and sensitivity in both the original and validation cohorts.

With respect to this clone: Antigen unknown.

V lost 3 bases to trimming and J lost 5 bases; unmatched junction nucleotides: 21. This CDR3 is 19 amino acids long. Germline values: CDR1 SGHAT, CDR2 FQNNGV. PCR primers comprised 60 Vbeta and 13 Jbeta primers. The repertoire was sequenced with immunoSEQ multiplex PCR; TCRdb's copy has only in-frame clones and lacks some. The sample contains 40,000 or so clones, 85% to 95% of which appear only once. This clonotype was sampled from a woman under 30 in good health and CMV-seronegative. This rearrangement joins TRBV11-2 to TRBJ2-5; 7 positions agree with TRBD2. Sequencing input: PBMCs. The DNA of the CDR3 is TGTGCCAGCAGCTTGACAGACAAAGCGGGAACCCTTCCCAAGGAGACCCAGTACTTC. Protein product: CASSLTDKAGTLPKETQYF.